This is a list of T cell receptor beta chains from one sample in a study of blood T cell repertoires in COVID-19. The data were produced by immunoSEQ multiplex PCR, yet TCRdb's version contains in-frame clones alone and is incomplete. The repertoire holds hundreds of thousands of clones, roughly 90% seen once, with approximately 1.4% in the top ten. The sample taken for sequencing was peripheral blood. These receptor sequences come from a woman between 25 and 40 years old with active or convalescent COVID-19. Each CDR3 is given with its conserved first and last residue. D genes are given only for firm matches. Clone size, where shown, is once, few, many, or a class for clones that have expanded.

j_call clone_size cdr3_length d_call v_call cdr3_aa cdr3_nt
TRBJ1-1 - 16 TRBD1 TRBV5-1 CASSLGQGGFLAEAFF TGCGCCAGCAGCCTGGGACAGGGCGGATTTCTCGCTGAAGCTTTCTTT
TRBJ2-7 - 15 - TRBV3-1/TRBV3-2 CASSQDPLPLYEQYF TGTGCCAGCAGCCAAGATCCTCTACCTCTCTACGAGCAGTACTTC
TRBJ2-1 - 15 - TRBV7-6 CASSLGLATGNEQFF TGTGCCAGCAGCTTAGGGCTAGCGACGGGCAATGAGCAGTTCTTC
TRBJ2-7 - 16 - TRBV2 CASSPRTSSTPYEQYF TGTGCCAGCAGTCCCCGGACTTCCTCGACGCCTTACGAGCAGTACTTC
TRBJ2-1 - 17 TRBD2 TRBV5-6 CASSSPSGRNLYNEQFF TGTGCCAGCAGCTCCCCTAGCGGGAGGAACCTCTACAATGAGCAGTTCTTC
TRBJ1-1 - 15 - TRBV27 CASSPVGVGNTEAFF TGTGCCAGCAGTCCGGTAGGGGTGGGGAACACTGAAGCTTTCTTT
TRBJ1-6 - 16 - TRBV7-9 CASSSLSGGHNSPLHF TGTGCCAGCAGCTCACTTTCGGGGGGACATAATTCACCCCTCCACTTT
TRBJ2-1 - 13 - TRBV4-2 CASSSTTNDEQFF TGTGCCAGCAGCAGTACAACGAACGATGAGCAGTTCTTC
TRBJ2-7 - 14 - TRBV2 CASSTPGQTYEQYF TGTGCCAGCAGCACTCCGGGTCAAACCTACGAGCAGTACTTC
TRBJ1-6 - 16 - TRBV28 CASSPTGGSYNSPLHF TGTGCCAGCAGTCCCACGGGGGGCTCCTATAATTCACCCCTCCACTTT
TRBJ1-6 few 16 - TRBV3-1/TRBV3-2 CASSQEVGHYNSPLHF TGTGCCAGCAGCCAAGAAGTGGGACATTATAATTCACCCCTCCACTTT
TRBJ1-5 - 16 - TRBV7-8 CASSLDRTASNQPQHF TGTGCCAGCAGCTTAGATCGGACAGCTTCTAATCAGCCCCAGCATTTT
TRBJ1-4 few 14 - TRBV10-3 CAIGDQGSKEKLFF TGTGCCATCGGCGACCAGGGATCTAAGGAAAAACTGTTTTTT
TRBJ1-2 once 14 - TRBV3-1/TRBV3-2 CASNTQGSDYGYTF TGTGCCAGCAACACTCAGGGGTCGGACTATGGCTACACCTTC
TRBJ1-1 once 15 TRBD1 TRBV28 CASSPRTGGMAEAFF TGTGCCAGCAGTCCCCGGACAGGGGGTATGGCTGAAGCTTTCTTT
TRBJ1-2 once 13 TRBD1 TRBV6-6 CASSLGQGRSYTF TGTGCCAGCAGTTTGGGACAGGGTAGAAGCTACACCTTC
TRBJ2-3 - 17 TRBD2 TRBV5-6 CASSLAAGYDYTDTQYF TGTGCCAGCAGCTTGGCAGCGGGATACGACTACACAGATACGCAGTATTTT
TRBJ2-1 - 13 TRBD1 TRBV24-1 CATSQGATNEQFF TGTGCCACCAGTCAGGGGGCCACCAATGAGCAGTTCTTC
TRBJ1-5 - 13 - TRBV30 CAWSFQKNQPQHF TGTGCCTGGAGTTTCCAGAAGAATCAGCCCCAGCATTTT
TRBJ2-3 - 16 - TRBV7-6 CASSQAVSGPTDTQYF TGTGCCAGCAGCCAGGCCGTCTCAGGGCCGACAGATACGCAGTATTTT
TRBJ1-6 - 14 - TRBV27 CASRGGSYNSPLHF TGTGCCAGCAGGGGGGGGTCCTATAATTCACCCCTCCACTTT
TRBJ1-2 few 16 TRBD1 TRBV19 CASSPGTGKLNYGYTF TGTGCCAGTAGTCCGGGGACAGGGAAGTTAAACTATGGCTACACCTTC
TRBJ1-1 - 14 - TRBV9 CASSVTQGDTEAFF TGTGCCAGCAGCGTAACGCAGGGTGACACTGAAGCTTTCTTT
TRBJ1-1 - 12 - TRBV29-1 CSAGELGTEAFF TGCAGCGCCGGGGAGCTGGGGACTGAAGCTTTCTTT
TRBJ2-1 - 18 TRBD2 TRBV4-2 CASSQDSLAGWVSNEQFF TGTGCCAGCAGCCAAGACTCTCTAGCGGGATGGGTTTCCAATGAGCAGTTCTTC
TRBJ1-1 - 19 TRBD1 TRBV5-4 CASSLAGPTGGVRNTEAFF TGTGCCAGCAGCTTGGCCGGTCCTACAGGGGGCGTAAGGAACACTGAAGCTTTCTTT
TRBJ2-7 - 12 TRBD1 TRBV29-1 CSVPGQGYEQYF TGCAGCGTCCCGGGACAGGGCTACGAGCAGTACTTC
TRBJ1-6 - 14 - TRBV4-2 CASTSGDISSPLHF TGTGCCAGCACTTCGGGGGATATTAGTTCACCCCTCCACTTT